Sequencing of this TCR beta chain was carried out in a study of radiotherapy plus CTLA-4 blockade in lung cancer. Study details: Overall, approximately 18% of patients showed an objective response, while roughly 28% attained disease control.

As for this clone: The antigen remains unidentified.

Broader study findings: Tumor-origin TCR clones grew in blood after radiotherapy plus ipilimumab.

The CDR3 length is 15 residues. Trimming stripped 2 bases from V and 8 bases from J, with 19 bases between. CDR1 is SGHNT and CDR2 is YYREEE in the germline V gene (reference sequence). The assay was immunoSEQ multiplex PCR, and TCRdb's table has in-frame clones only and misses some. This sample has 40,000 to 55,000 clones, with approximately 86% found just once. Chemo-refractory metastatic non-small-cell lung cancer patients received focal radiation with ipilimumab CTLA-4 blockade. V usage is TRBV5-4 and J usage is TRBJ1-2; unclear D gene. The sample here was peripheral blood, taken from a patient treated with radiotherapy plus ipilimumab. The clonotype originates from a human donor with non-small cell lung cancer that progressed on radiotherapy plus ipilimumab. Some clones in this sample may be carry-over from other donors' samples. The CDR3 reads CASSLPGTSMGGYTF. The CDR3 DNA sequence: TGTGCCAGCAGCTTACCCGGAACTTCCATGGGCGGCTACACCTTC.